Given below is one T cell receptor beta chain in context. Its cognate antigen is unknown. The primer mix had 60 Vbeta and 13 Jbeta primers. Assay used: immunoSEQ multiplex PCR; TCRdb lists only in-frame clones, some missing. The table has roughly 140,000 clones, roughly 83% seen once; the top ten hold 3.5%. This specimen comes from a study of cytomegalovirus exposure and HLA in healthy donors. Overall study results and limits: Specific recognition of CMV antigens was confirmed in vitro for a few chains (all CMV-associated).

This CDR3 contains 12 residues. In germline, CDR1 is SEHNR, CDR2 FQNEAQ (reference sequence). V was shortened by 4 bases and J by 6 bases, with 7 bases between the two germline ends. The chain couples TRBV7-9 to TRBJ1-5; D remains unclear. The specimen sequenced was PBMCs. This clonotype was obtained from a human donor in good health. In DNA form, the CDR3 reads TGTGCCAGCAGCTATCCAGGTCAGCCCCAGCATTTT. Its protein is CASSYPGQPQHF.